A single sample is the source of the 31 T cell receptor beta chains below, sequenced in a study of shared clonotypes between healthy human individuals. The method was immunoSEQ multiplex PCR; TCRdb's version includes in-frame clones alone and lacks a portion of them. The sample consists of some 650,000 clones, approximately 97% of them appearing once. The specimen was naive CD4+ T cells sorted from blood. The sample's subset: CD45RA+ positively selected. These receptors all come from a woman in her thirties in good health.

In this sample, this clone turned up once. The CDR3 region has the DNA TGTGCCAGCTCACCCCCCCGAGACCGGACGCAGAGGTCCTACAATGAGCAGTTCTTC. This sequence encodes CASSPPRDRTQRSYNEQFF. V and J are TRBV18 and TRBJ2-1; D is unresolved. Germline V gives CDR1 KGHSH, CDR2 LQKENI. The CDR3 covers 19 residues. The V end was cut by 3 bases, the J end by 1 base, with 22 bases between.

The chain carries TRBV4-1 and TRBJ1-1, with 9 bases matching TRBD1. V was clipped by 3 bases and J by 4 bases; unmatched bases: 21. CDR3 length: 20 amino acids. Germline V lookup: CDR1 MGHRA, CDR2 YSYEKL. In nucleotides, the CDR3 is TGCGCCAGCAGCCAGAAAGTCGTCTCGGACAGGGGATCCCGTAGCACTGAAGCTTTCTTT. This sequence encodes CASSQKVVSDRGSRSTEAFF.

This sequence joins TRBV5-1 and TRBJ2-2, with a possible D match to TRBD1 (6 bases). V gave up 0 bases and J gave up 1 base, with 7 bases separating them. Germline V CDR1 and CDR2: SGHRS, YFSETQ. The CDR3 runs 15 residues. The CDR3 here is CASSLGQVNTGELFF. CDR3 nucleotide sequence: TGCGCCAGCAGCTTGGGACAGGTGAACACCGGGGAGCTGTTTTTT.

This rearrangement joins TRBV4-1 to TRBJ2-4, with TRBD2 identical over 7 bases. CDR1 and CDR2 from the germline V gene are MGHRA and YSYEKL. The junction had 16 bases not matched to a gene; V was cut back by 0 bases and J by 2 bases. The length of the CDR3 is 20 residues. The CDR3 coding sequence is TGCGCCAGCAGCCAAGATTTCCCAGGAGGCGGGAGTATGACCAAAAACATTCAGTACTTC. This translates into CASSQDFPGGGSMTKNIQYF.

J is TRBJ2-7 and V is TRBV10-1; the D is unclear. The CDR3 runs 13 residues. V shed 3 bases and J shed 6 bases, with 12 bases lying between them. Germline loops: CDR1 WNHNN, CDR2 SYGVQD (reference sequence). The CDR3 nucleotides are TGCGCCAGCAGTGAATGGACGGTAGGCGAGCAGTACTTC. Translating gives CASSEWTVGEQYF.

The chain combines TRBV19 with TRBJ2-7, with TRBD2 identical over 10 bases. The CDR3 loop spans 16 amino acids. Per the germline V gene, CDR1 is LNHDA and CDR2 is SQIVND (reference sequence). V shed 5 bases, J shed 1 base, and the junction held 8 bases outside the gene matches. The CDR3 sequence: CASSRRLAGVSYEQYF. The CDR3 nucleotides are TGTGCCAGTAGTCGCCGACTAGCGGGCGTTTCCTACGAGCAGTACTTC.

The CDR3 DNA sequence: TGTGCCAGCAGTCATGGACGGCCTTGGGGCTATGGCTACACCTTC. It codes for CASSHGRPWGYGYTF. V gene TRBV6-6 combines with J gene TRBJ1-2; D is unclear. V lost 5 bases and J 4 bases, leaving 17 bases between the germline ends. The germline CDR1 and CDR2 sequences are MNHNY and SVGAGI (reference sequence). This CDR3 is built from 15 residues.

J is TRBJ2-3 and V is TRBV6-1; a weak D match, TRBD1 (5 bases). Germline CDR1 MNHNS, CDR2 SASEGT. The CDR3 totals 14 residues. The V end was cut by 6 bases, the J end by 5 bases, with 15 bases between. CDR3 bases: TGTGCCAGCAGCTCGCGACAGACTGAAGATACGCAGTATTTT. Translation: CASSSRQTEDTQYF.

The rearrangement links TRBV9 to TRBJ1-5, with no clear D. The germline V and J ends were trimmed by 0 bases and 6 bases, with 13 bases remaining between them. The CDR3 length is 15 residues. Germline CDR1 and CDR2: SGDLS and YYNGEE. CDR3: CASSVGAGVGQPQHF. CDR3 DNA: TGTGCCAGCAGCGTAGGAGCTGGGGTCGGTCAGCCCCAGCATTTT. Combining the CDR3 with reference TRBV9 and TRBJ1-5 gives the whole variable domain DSGVTQTPKHLITATGQRVTLRCSPRSGDLSVYWYQQSLDQGLQFLIQYYNGEERAKGNILERFSAQQFPDLHSELNLSSLELGDSALYFCASSVGAGVGQPQHFGDGTRLSIL.

CDR3 sequence: CASSVTNQGEAFF. CDR3 nucleotide sequence: TGTGCCAGCAGTGTAACGAATCAGGGTGAAGCTTTCTTT. The chain combines TRBV28 with TRBJ1-1; D is perhaps TRBD1 (5 bases). From germline, CDR1 is MDHEN and CDR2 SYDVKM. The CDR3 consists of 13 residues. V shed 5 bases and J shed 7 bases, with 14 bases lying between them.

This chain connects TRBV18 to TRBJ1-2; D remains unclear. Trimming stripped 3 bases from V and 4 bases from J, with 6 bases between. The CDR3 loop spans 12 amino acids. The germline gives CDR1 KGHSH, CDR2 LQKENI. In nucleotides, the CDR3 is TGTGCCAGCTCACCGGGAATCTATGGCTACACCTTC. It yields the protein CASSPGIYGYTF.

The V gene is TRBV7-2, the J gene TRBJ2-1, with TRBD2 matching over 9 bases. V dropped 5 bases and J dropped 2; count of bases not matched to a gene: 10. Germline V gene sequence: CDR1 SGHTA, CDR2 FQGNSA. The CDR3 runs 17 residues. The CDR3 protein is CASSPRTSVGPYNEQFF. In DNA, the CDR3 is TGTGCCAGCAGCCCTAGGACTAGCGTGGGCCCCTACAATGAGCAGTTCTTC. Full variable domain (missing parts from reference TRBV7-2 and TRBJ2-1): GAGVSQSPSNKVTEKGKDVELRCDPISGHTALYWYRQSLGQGLEFLIYFQGNSAPDKSGLPSDRFSAERTGGSVSTLTIQRTQQEDSAVYLCASSPRTSVGPYNEQFFGPGTRLTVL.

The chain is built from TRBV5-4 and TRBJ2-7; D is possibly TRBD2 (6 bases). Looked up from germline, CDR1 is SGHNT and CDR2 is YYREEE (reference sequence). Trimming pared 3 bases from V and 2 bases from J, leaving 18 bases between. There are 16 residues in the CDR3. The CDR3 here is CASSSGGSGRPYEQYF. The CDR3 DNA reads TGTGCCAGCAGCTCCGGGGGTTCTGGGAGGCCCTACGAGCAGTACTTC. The full variable domain, its missing parts supplied by reference TRBV5-4 and TRBJ2-7, is ETGVTQSPTHLIKTRGQQVTLRCSSQSGHNTVSWYQQALGQGPQFIFQYYREEENGRGNFPPRFSGLQFPNYSSELNVNALELDDSALYLCASSSGGSGRPYEQYFGPGTRLTVT.

CDR3 nucleotides: TGTGCCAGCAGCTTAGCGAAGTCTAGCGGGAAAGTAGATACGCAGTATTTT. Encoded protein: CASSLAKSSGKVDTQYF. V usage is TRBV7-8 and J usage is TRBJ2-3, with TRBD2 matching 9 bases. This CDR3 spans 17 amino acids. Looked up from germline, CDR1 is SGHVS and CDR2 is FQNEAQ. V shed 0 bases and J 5 bases; nucleotides not matched to a gene: 9.

This chain connects TRBV5-1 to TRBJ2-3; 15 bases fit TRBD2. The germline V gene encodes CDR1 SGHRS and CDR2 YFSETQ. This CDR3 spans 16 amino acids. V was clipped by 4 bases and J by 3 bases; unmatched bases: 3. Written as DNA, the CDR3 is TGCGCCAGCAGCGTCGGGACTAGCGGGGGGACAGATACGCAGTATTTT. Protein sequence: CASSVGTSGGTDTQYF.

The CDR3: CAVARFSGANVLTF. The CDR3 DNA follows: TGTGCCGTTGCCAGATTTTCTGGGGCCAACGTCCTGACTTTC. V and J are TRBV6-5 and TRBJ2-6; D uncertain. Germline loops: CDR1 MNHEY, CDR2 SVGAGI. This CDR3 region has 14 residues. Trimming took off 11 bases at V and 1 base at J, with 12 bases between the two ends.

The chain uses TRBV29-1 and TRBJ2-1, with a possible D match to TRBD2 (6 bases). Germline assignment: CDR1 SQVTM and CDR2 ANQGSEA. CDR3 length equals 14 residues. CDR3 nucleotide sequence: TGCGGTGCTTCGGGGACTCTTGAATACAATGAGCAGTTCTTC. Translation: CGASGTLEYNEQFF.

This clone was counted once. This chain connects TRBV21-1 to TRBJ2-5; the tabulated D call, TRBD1, remains unverified against the DNA. The J call may be wrong; the DNA end is better matched by TRBJ2-7. TRBV21-1 is described as a pseudogene. This CDR3 contains 12 residues. The CDR3 DNA reads TGTGCCAGCGGACAGGGGGTCTACGAGCAGTACTTC. Protein: CASGQGVYEQYF.

V and J are TRBV10-1 and TRBJ2-7; 9 nucleotides agree with TRBD1. Germline CDR1 WNHNN, CDR2 SYGVQD (reference sequence). The CDR3 totals 15 residues. The V gene end was trimmed by 0 bases and the J gene end by 5 bases; junction bases not matched to a gene: 5. The CDR3 region is CASSESKGQGNEQYF. The DNA for the CDR3 is TGCGCCAGCAGTGAGTCCAAGGGACAGGGTAACGAGCAGTACTTC.

This rearrangement joins TRBV2 to TRBJ2-5, with TRBD2 as a possible D gene (5 bases). V was pared by 3 bases and J by 4 bases, with 21 bases between. CDR3 length equals 17 residues. Germline V CDR1 and CDR2: SNHLY, FYNNEI. The chain's CDR3 is CASSEGFVTLRGETQYF. CDR3 sequence (DNA): TGTGCCAGCAGTGAGGGCTTCGTCACTCTTCGGGGAGAGACCCAGTACTTC.

The chain is built from TRBV29-1 and TRBJ1-1, with D perhaps matching TRBD1 (5 bases). Looked up from germline, CDR1 is SQVTM and CDR2 is ANQGSEA. The V end lost 7 bases, the J end lost 0 bases, and 15 bases lay between the germline ends. CDR3 length: 14 amino acids. CDR3 DNA sequence: TGCAGCGCCGGACGGGACTCGATGAACACTGAAGCTTTCTTT. Translation: CSAGRDSMNTEAFF.

This clone was counted once. The chain employs TRBV6-6 and TRBJ1-5; TRBD1 matches 11 bases. The CDR3 extends over 14 amino acids. Germline CDR1 MNHNY, CDR2 SVGAGI (reference sequence). J lost 4 bases, V lost 5 bases, and 1 base had no gene match. CDR3 sequence (DNA): TGTGCCAGCAGTGGGACAGGGGGAAATCAGCCCCAGCATTTT. Translated, it gives CASSGTGGNQPQHF.

The chain links TRBV27 to TRBJ1-5; 10 bases fit TRBD1. The junction had 7 bases not matched to a gene; V was cut back by 2 bases and J by 0 bases. Germline assignment: CDR1 MNHEY and CDR2 SMNVEV (reference sequence). The CDR3 is 18 residues long. The CDR3 sequence: CASSLLGQGRHSNQPQHF. The CDR3 nucleotides read TGTGCCAGCAGTTTACTGGGACAGGGGCGACATAGCAATCAGCCCCAGCATTTT.

The chain combines TRBV5-6 with TRBJ1-1; tentatively, D is TRBD1 (5 bases). V lost 0 bases to trimming and J lost 4 bases, with 7 bases between them. The germline CDR1 and CDR2 sequences are SGHDT and YYEEEE. The CDR3 totals 13 residues. For the CDR3, the DNA is TGTGCCAGCAGCTTGGACCAGGGCACTGAAGCTTTCTTT. The encoded protein is CASSLDQGTEAFF.

CDR3 sequence (DNA): TGTGCCAGCAGTGACAGACAGGGGGGGACTGAAGCTTTCTTT. Protein sequence: CASSDRQGGTEAFF. The V gene is TRBV6-5, the J gene TRBJ1-1; 9 bases are a match to TRBD1. The CDR3 spans 14 residues. The J segment lost 5 bases and the V segment lost 5 bases, leaving 6 bases of the junction unmatched. Per the germline V gene, CDR1 is MNHEY and CDR2 is SVGAGI.

V usage is TRBV28 and J usage is TRBJ2-1, with D perhaps matching TRBD1 (6 bases). With 7 bases removed from V and 4 bases from J, the gap between germline ends came to 14 bases. The CDR3 contains 14 residues. The germline V gene encodes CDR1 MDHEN and CDR2 SYDVKM. The CDR3 region has the DNA TGTGCCAGCATTAACAGGGTGGGTTACAATGAGCAGTTCTTC. This translates into CASINRVGYNEQFF.

The genes are TRBV14 and TRBJ2-5; 10 bases match TRBD2. V trimming: 0 bases; J trimming: 5 bases; junction bases outside the gene matches: 9. Germline-derived CDR1 and CDR2 are SGHDN and FVKESK. This CDR3 is 17 amino acids long. CDR3 protein: CASSQDKGLAGVETQYF. The CDR3 coding sequence is TGTGCCAGCAGCCAAGATAAAGGCCTAGCGGGAGTGGAGACCCAGTACTTC.

V is TRBV2 and J is TRBJ2-5; 11 positions agree with TRBD1. Trimming cost V 8 bases and J 5 bases; bases outside gene matches: 7. Germline CDR1 SNHLY, CDR2 FYNNEI. CDR3 length: 14 residues. The CDR3 DNA sequence: TGTGCCAGCTGCCGGGACAGGGGGTTGGAGACCCAGTACTTC. This encodes CASCRDRGLETQYF.

The chain joins TRBV27 to TRBJ2-1; 9 positions match TRBD1. The germline V gene has CDR1 MNHEY and CDR2 SMNVEV (reference sequence). Trimming took 2 bases from V and 1 from J; bases not matched to a gene: 9. The CDR3 extends over 18 amino acids. The CDR3 loop reads CASSLGTGRGSSYNEQFF. CDR3 coding DNA: TGTGCCAGCAGTTTAGGGACAGGGAGGGGGAGTTCCTACAATGAGCAGTTCTTC.

V is TRBV6-5 and J is TRBJ2-2; D gene uncertain. Per germline, CDR1 MNHEY and CDR2 SVGAGI. The germline V and J ends were trimmed by 0 bases and 0 bases, with 8 bases remaining between them. CDR3 length: 16 amino acids. As DNA, the CDR3 is TGTGCCAGCAGTTACTCGAGGACCCCGAACACCGGGGAGCTGTTTTTT. Translation gives CASSYSRTPNTGELFF.

This rearrangement joins TRBV28 to TRBJ1-6, with 9 bases lining up with TRBD1. V lost 6 bases to trimming and J lost 9 bases; unmatched junction nucleotides: 6. Germline V gene data show CDR1 as MDHEN and CDR2 as SYDVKM. The CDR3 extends over 14 amino acids. The CDR3 DNA sequence: TGTGCCAGCAGGAGGGACAGGGCAGGTTCACCCCTCCACTTT. Translated: CASRRDRAGSPLHF.